This record concerns one TCR beta chain sequence. This entry belongs to a study of control samples from healthy donors and cancer patients. Sequencing was performed with immunoSEQ multiplex PCR; in TCRdb, only in-frame clones are kept and a portion is missing. This sample carries some 100,000 clones, 90% of them seen once, and the ten largest clones take 4.4%. Material for sequencing was blood. This sequence originates from a human donor in good health. The donor label of this sample is uncertain.

The CDR3 coding sequence is TGTGCCAGCAGCTTCGGCACAGATACGCAGTATTTT. This codes for CASSFGTDTQYF. The J gene is TRBJ2-3, the V gene TRBV5-6, with D unclear. Per germline, CDR1 SGHDT and CDR2 YYEEEE. Trimming stripped 2 bases from V and 1 base from J, with 2 bases between. This CDR3 spans 12 amino acids.